This entry concerns a single T cell receptor beta chain. Blood CD8+ and CD4+ T cells underwent high-throughput TCR beta sequencing. Stable or active relapsing-remitting multiple sclerosis, untreated and meeting revised McDonald criteria, defined the controls. TEMRA cells were enriched by FACS, and CD4+ and CD8+ T cells were negatively isolated. This record belongs to a study of CD8 T cells in Susac syndrome. The germline V and J ends were trimmed by 4 bases and 4 bases, with 10 bases remaining between them. The CDR3 runs 12 residues. CDR1 and CDR2 (germline): SQVTM, ANQGSEA. When the RNA was reverse transcribed, random hexamers were used with an input of about 0.5 to 1 ug. The authors amplified TCR beta CDR3 across 54 Vbeta and 13 Jbeta using immunoSEQ multiplex PCR. TCRdb reanalysed the immunoSEQ multiplex PCR reads using MiXCR and keeps one entry per CDR3 protein. The table shows 130,000 or so distinct CDR3 sequences, with around 86% occurring only once.

The chain employs TRBV29-1 and TRBJ1-2; no clear D gene. The clonotype was recovered from a human donor with multiple sclerosis. Sequenced: CD8+ T cells from PBMCs. The CDR3, as DNA: TGCAGCGTTGTGGCCACGAGCTATGGCTACACCTTC. Translation gives CSVVATSYGYTF.